This TCR beta chain derives from a study of blood T cells in healthy people across ages. The use of a sample-barcoded 5' primer and a J-beta primer mix characterized a second PCR of roughly 7 to 12 cycles. Individual samples furnished no less than 2.5 million CDR3-containing paired-end reads apiece. TCRdb processed the 5' RACE reads anew with MiXCR; each CDR3 protein has one entry. This table holds about 970,000 distinct CDR3 sequences, roughly half found once. The table lists this clonotype with a few counts. Antigen specificity is unknown. The CDR3 covers 18 residues. Study outcomes and limitations: TCR beta diversity, measured per million T cells, fell in a roughly linear way with age. PBMCs were not sorted, which prevented a conclusive comparison of naive versus antigen-experienced cells.

The clonotype was recovered from a woman aged 55-69 years in good health. The J gene is TRBJ2-7, the V gene TRBV21-1; TRBD2, the table's D call, was not compared with the DNA. TRBV21-1 is an annotated pseudogene. Sequenced material: blood. CDR3 nucleotides: TGTGCCAGCAGCAAAGCCTCTAGACTAGCGGGGTCCTCCTACGAGCAGTACTTC. This translates into CASSKASRLAGSSYEQYF.